A selection of T cell receptor beta chains follows, all from one sample in a study of human T cells and chemical hapten exposure. TCRdb re-called the RACE reads through MiXCR, storing one row per CDR3 protein. The data hold 180,000 or so distinct CDR3 sequences, with around 30% observed a single time. Sequencing was performed on whole blood, taken in connection with sensitization to the hapten diphenylcyclopropenone (DPC). These TCRs come from a woman in her thirties with alopecia areata. Some clones in this sample may be carry-over from other donors' samples. Each CDR3 is given with its conserved first and last residue. The D gene is left open where the match is weak. Size tells how often a clone was seen (once, few, many) or the class of an expanded clone, and some rows leave it out.

v_gene	len	d_gene	abundance	j_gene	CDR3nt	CDR3aa
TRBV6-2/TRBV6-3	14	TRBD1	few	TRBJ1-1	TGTGCCAGCAGCTCGGGACAGAGAGCCACTGAAGCTTTCTTT	CASSSGQRATEAFF
TRBV18	15	NA	NA	TRBJ1-5	TGTGCCAGCTCGTCGTTAGAGGGCAGGGACCAGCCCCAGCATTTT	CASSSLEGRDQPQHF
TRBV4-1	15	NA	few	TRBJ2-7	TGCGCCAGCAGCCAACGGGACGGACTCCTCTACGAGCAGTACTTC	CASSQRDGLLYEQYF
TRBV28	15	TRBD2	few	TRBJ2-7	TGTGCCGCACGGCCATGGACTAGCGGGAGGGACGAGCAGTACTTC	CAARPWTSGRDEQYF
TRBV28	14	NA	NA	TRBJ1-1	TGTGCCAGCAGTTTATCAGGGCATACCCATCCAGCTTTCTTT	CASSLSGHTHPAFF
TRBV3-1	11	NA	NA	TRBJ2-4	TGTGCCAGCAGCCAGCTGGACATTCAGTACTTC	CASSQLDIQYF
TRBV11-2	14	NA	few	TRBJ2-3	TGTGCCGGCAGCTTAGCAGTGGGCACAGATACGCAGTATTTT	CAGSLAVGTDTQYF
TRBV4-3	18	NA	NA	TRBJ2-6	TGCGCCAGCAGCCGAGATCAGGCGGGTTCCTCTGGGGCCAACGTCCTGACTTTC	CASSRDQAGSSGANVLTF
TRBV20-1	14	TRBD2	NA	TRBJ2-5	TGCAGTGCTAGGATCCGGACTAGCGGGCGGACCCAGTACTTC	CSARIRTSGRTQYF
TRBV5-1	12	NA	NA	TRBJ2-3	TGCGCCAGCAGCATGGAAGGGGATACGCAGTATTTT	CASSMEGDTQYF
TRBV5-1	16	NA	NA	TRBJ2-1	TGCGCCAGCAGCCCGGCTTCCACTACTTCCTACAATGAGCAGTTCTTC	CASSPASTTSYNEQFF
TRBV29-1	12	NA	few	TRBJ1-2	TGCAGCGTTGACCATCGGGGGTTTGGCTACACCTTC	CSVDHRGFGYTF
TRBV27	18	NA	few	TRBJ2-2	TGTGCCAGCAGTTTAATGAGCGGAGGAGGGGGCACGACCGGTGAGCTGTTTTTT	CASSLMSGGGGTTGELFF
TRBV2	12	NA	many	TRBJ2-3	TGTGCCAGCCTTGAAGGGACAGATACGCAGTATTTT	CASLEGTDTQYF
TRBV27	14	TRBD1	few	TRBJ1-6	TGTGCCAGCAGCCGGACAGGTGCGGATTCACCCCTCCACTTT	CASSRTGADSPLHF
TRBV6-2/TRBV6-3	17	NA	NA	TRBJ2-2	TGTGCCAGCAGTTACCGGCACGGGAGTCTGGACACCGGGGAGCTGTTTTTT	CASSYRHGSLDTGELFF
TRBV14	14	TRBD2	few	TRBJ2-1	TGTGCCAGCAGCATCCGACTAGCGGGTGGTGAGCAGTTCTTC	CASSIRLAGGEQFF
TRBV7-2	12	TRBD1	NA	TRBJ2-7	TGTGCCAGCAGCGTTAGACAGGGGGCGAAGTACTTC	CASSVRQGAKYF
TRBV28	14	NA	few	TRBJ2-7	TGTGCCAGCAGGTGGGCACAGGGTGTGTACGAGCAGTACTTC	CASRWAQGVYEQYF
TRBV7-9	15	NA	NA	TRBJ2-5	TGTGCCAGCAGCTTATGGCGGGGAACATGGGAGACCCAGTACTTC	CASSLWRGTWETQYF
TRBV5-1	17	TRBD2	few	TRBJ2-3	TGCGCCAGCAGCGGTGGACTAGCGGGAGGAGGCACAGATACGCAGTATTTT	CASSGGLAGGGTDTQYF
TRBV7-2	12	NA	once	TRBJ2-3	TGTGCCAGCAGCCCGTACGCAGATACGCAGTATTTT	CASSPYADTQYF
TRBV6-2/TRBV6-3	13	NA	few	TRBJ1-5	TGTGCCAGCAGTCCATTCCAGGGACAGCCCCAGCATTTT	CASSPFQGQPQHF
TRBV20-1	20	TRBD2	few	TRBJ2-3	TGCAGTGCTAGAGTCGGACCGGGGAGAGCGAGTCGGGGGGGTAGACATACGCAGTATTTT	CSARVGPGRASRGGRHTQYF
TRBV18	15	NA	few	TRBJ1-3	TGTGCCAGCTCTCCCCGGACCGACTCTGGAAACACCATATATTTT	CASSPRTDSGNTIYF
TRBV6-2/TRBV6-3	11	NA	few	TRBJ2-1	TGTGCCAGCTCTCTTGATAGTGAGCAGTTCTTC	CASSLDSEQFF
TRBV4-1	17	TRBD1	NA	TRBJ2-7	TGCGCCAGCAGCCAAGAGTTCGGGACAGCTATAACCTACGAGCAGTACTTC	CASSQEFGTAITYEQYF
TRBV7-9	12	TRBD1	NA	TRBJ2-7	TGTGCCAGCAGCTTTACAGGGGACGAGCAGTACTTC	CASSFTGDEQYF
TRBV7-2	15	TRBD2	many	TRBJ2-1	TGTGCCAGCAGCATGACTAGCGTCCGGTTTGGTGAGCAGTTCTTC	CASSMTSVRFGEQFF
TRBV28	14	NA	NA	TRBJ1-2	TGTGCCAGCAGACGCCAATGGGGTAACTATGGCTACACCTTC	CASRRQWGNYGYTF
TRBV29-1	13	TRBD1	NA	TRBJ1-5	TGCAGCGTGCTGACAGGGGGCGGTCAGCCCCAGCATTTT	CSVLTGGGQPQHF
TRBV29-1	13	TRBD1	NA	TRBJ2-1	TGCAGCGTTGGCGGGACAGGCCTAAATGAGCAGTTCTTC	CSVGGTGLNEQFF
TRBV28	14	TRBD1	NA	TRBJ1-1	TGTGCCAGCAGTTTAGACAGGGGGCAAGGTGAAGCTTTCTTT	CASSLDRGQGEAFF
TRBV12-3/TRBV12-4	13	NA	NA	TRBJ2-5	TGTGCCAGCAGGTCGGGGGCTAAAGAGACCCAGTACTTC	CASRSGAKETQYF
TRBV2	11	NA	many	TRBJ2-1	TGTGCCAGCAGTGAAAGGGATGAGCAGTTCTTC	CASSERDEQFF
TRBV29-1	13	NA	NA	TRBJ2-1	TGCAGCGTTGCCAGGGGCAGTTACAATGAGCAGTTCTTC	CSVARGSYNEQFF
TRBV6-2/TRBV6-3	13	NA	NA	TRBJ1-3	TGTGCCAGCAGGACCGGGACGGCCGGGAACAGATATTTT	CASRTGTAGNRYF
TRBV4-2	14	NA	NA	TRBJ2-2	TGTGCCAGCAGACGCGGGGCGAACACCGGGGAGCTGTTTTTT	CASRRGANTGELFF
TRBV4-1	18	NA	NA	TRBJ1-1	TGCGCCAGCAGCCAAGATCAGAGGCAGGGTGGGTTGACCACTGAAGCTTTCTTT	CASSQDQRQGGLTTEAFF
TRBV28	17	NA	NA	TRBJ2-3	TGTGCCAGCACCAAACCGAGGCCGGGGGATTACACAGATACGCAGTATTTT	CASTKPRPGDYTDTQYF
TRBV20-1	16	TRBD2	NA	TRBJ2-5	TGCAGTGCCCTTCCCTGGCGGGGGATAAGAGAAGAGACCCAGTACTTC	CSALPWRGIREETQYF
TRBV10-2	12	NA	once	TRBJ2-7	TGCGCCAGCAGTGAAGAGTGGTACGAGCAGTACTTC	CASSEEWYEQYF
TRBV7-9	13	NA	once	TRBJ2-1	TGTGCCAGCAGCTTGAGAAGGGAAGATGAGCAGTTCTTC	CASSLRREDEQFF
TRBV28	15	TRBD1	few	TRBJ2-2	TGTGCCAGCAGTGCCAGACAGGGGAAAACCGGGGAGCTGTTTTTT	CASSARQGKTGELFF
TRBV9	13	NA	many	TRBJ2-3	TGTGCCAGCAGCGTAGCTGTGGAAGATACGCAGTATTTT	CASSVAVEDTQYF
TRBV4-2	13	NA	few	TRBJ1-2	TGTGCCAGCAGCCCAAGTTTTGTGGCAGATCCGACCTTC	CASSPSFVADPTF
TRBV7-2	14	NA	NA	TRBJ2-7	TGTGCCAGCAGCGCCCGCCCCCCCTTCTACGAGCAGTACTTC	CASSARPPFYEQYF
TRBV29-1	12	NA	NA	TRBJ1-3	TGCAGCGTTGGGACAGAGGGAAACACCATATATTTT	CSVGTEGNTIYF
TRBV7-2	18	TRBD2	many	TRBJ2-2	TGTGCCAGCAGCTTAATGCTAGCGGGGGCCACGAACACCGGGGAGCTGTTTTTT	CASSLMLAGATNTGELFF
TRBV9	18	TRBD2	NA	TRBJ2-1	TGTGCCAGCAGCCCTCACATCGGGCTAGCGGGACGGACCGGTGAGCAGTTCTTC	CASSPHIGLAGRTGEQFF
TRBV20-1	14	TRBD1	NA	TRBJ1-1	TGCAGTGCGCCGGACAGGGAAGGACACACTGAAGCTTTCTTT	CSAPDREGHTEAFF
TRBV6-5	12	NA	few	TRBJ1-6	TGTGCCAGCAGGCAGGCTGATTCACCCCTCCACTTT	CASRQADSPLHF
TRBV29-1	12	NA	NA	TRBJ1-6	TGCAGCGTTGTAGATGGAAATTCACCCCTCCACTTT	CSVVDGNSPLHF
TRBV4-3	15	NA	few	TRBJ2-5	TGCGCCAGCAGCCAAGAGCAGGGCGACCAAGAGACCCAGTACTTC	CASSQEQGDQETQYF
TRBV4-3	13	TRBD1	NA	TRBJ1-1	TGCGCCAGCAGCCATGGGACAGGGATCGAAGCTTTCTTT	CASSHGTGIEAFF
TRBV6-5	17	NA	NA	TRBJ1-4	TGTGCCAGCAGTTCTACGGGACACGAGGAAGCTAATGAAAAACTGTTTTTT	CASSSTGHEEANEKLFF
TRBV7-8	15	NA	NA	TRBJ1-6	TGTGCCAGCAGCCTTACGACAGTATATAATTCACCCCTCCACTTT	CASSLTTVYNSPLHF